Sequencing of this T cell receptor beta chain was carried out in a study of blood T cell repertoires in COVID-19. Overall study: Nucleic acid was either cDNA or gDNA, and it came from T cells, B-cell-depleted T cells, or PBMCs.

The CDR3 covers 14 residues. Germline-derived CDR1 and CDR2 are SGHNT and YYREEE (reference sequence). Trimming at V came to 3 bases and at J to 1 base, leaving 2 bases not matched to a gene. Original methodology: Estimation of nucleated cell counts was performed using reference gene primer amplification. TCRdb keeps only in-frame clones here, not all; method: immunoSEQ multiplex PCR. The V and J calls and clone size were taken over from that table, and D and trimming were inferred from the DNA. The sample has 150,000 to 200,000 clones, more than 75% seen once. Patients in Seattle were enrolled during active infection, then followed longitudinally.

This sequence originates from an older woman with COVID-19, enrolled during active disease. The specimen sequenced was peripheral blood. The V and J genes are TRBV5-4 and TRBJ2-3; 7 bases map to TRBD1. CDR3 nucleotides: TGTGCCAGCAGCTCCGACAGGGGCACAGATACGCAGTATTTT. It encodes CASSSDRGTDTQYF.